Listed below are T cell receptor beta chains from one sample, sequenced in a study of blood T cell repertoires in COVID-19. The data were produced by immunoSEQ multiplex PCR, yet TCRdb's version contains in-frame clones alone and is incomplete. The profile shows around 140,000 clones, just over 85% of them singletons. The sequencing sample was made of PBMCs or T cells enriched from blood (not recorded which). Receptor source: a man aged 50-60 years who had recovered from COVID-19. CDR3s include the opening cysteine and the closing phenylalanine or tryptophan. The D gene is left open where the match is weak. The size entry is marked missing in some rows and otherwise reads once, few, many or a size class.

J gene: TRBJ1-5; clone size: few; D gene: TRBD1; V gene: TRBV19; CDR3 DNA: TGTGCCAGTAGTCCCCCGGGACAGGGGTCCTATAGCAATCAGCCCCAGCATTTT; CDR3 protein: CASSPPGQGSYSNQPQHF
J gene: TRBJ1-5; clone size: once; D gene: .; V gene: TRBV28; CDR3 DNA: TGTGCCAGCAGTAGCTATCAGCCCCAGCATTTT; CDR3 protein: CASSSYQPQHF
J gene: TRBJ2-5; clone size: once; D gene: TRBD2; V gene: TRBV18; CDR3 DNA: TGTGCCAGCTCACGACTAGCGTCCGAGACCCAGTACTTC; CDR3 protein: CASSRLASETQYF
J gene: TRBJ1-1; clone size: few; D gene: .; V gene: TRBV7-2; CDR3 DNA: TGTGCCAGCAGCTTCAACAGAGACACTGAAGCTTTCTTT; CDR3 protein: CASSFNRDTEAFF
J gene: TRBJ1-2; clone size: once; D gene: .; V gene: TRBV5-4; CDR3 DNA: TGTGCCAGCAGCTTTGCGGGTTCTAACTATGGCTACACCTTC; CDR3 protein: CASSFAGSNYGYTF
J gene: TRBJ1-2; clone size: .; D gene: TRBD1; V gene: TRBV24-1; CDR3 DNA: TGTGCCACCAGTGACCCGAACAGGGGGCGAGATGGCTACACCTTC; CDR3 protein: CATSDPNRGRDGYTF
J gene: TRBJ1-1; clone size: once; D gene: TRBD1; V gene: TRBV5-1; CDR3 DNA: TGCGCCAGCAGCCTAGACAGGGGTAACACTGAAGCTTTCTTT; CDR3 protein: CASSLDRGNTEAFF
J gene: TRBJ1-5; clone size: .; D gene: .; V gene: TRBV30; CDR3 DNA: TGTGCCTGGAAAGACCCTTTAGAGCCGCGAGGTCAGCCCCAGCATTTT; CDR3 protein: CAWKDPLEPRGQPQHF
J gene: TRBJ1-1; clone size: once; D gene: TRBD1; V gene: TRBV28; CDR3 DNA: TGTGCCAGCAGCCGTGGTGGACAGGGGGCTGGTGAAGCTTTCTTT; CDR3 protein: CASSRGGQGAGEAFF
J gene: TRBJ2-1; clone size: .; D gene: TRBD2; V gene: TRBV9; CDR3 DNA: TGTGCCAGCAGCCCTCAGTCGACTAGCGGGGGCAATGAGCAGTTCTTC; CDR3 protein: CASSPQSTSGGNEQFF
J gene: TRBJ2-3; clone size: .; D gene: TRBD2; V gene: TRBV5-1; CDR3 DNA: TGCGCCAGCAGCTGGACCGGGACTAGCGGGAGGGCTTTCACAGATACGCAGTATTTT; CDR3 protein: CASSWTGTSGRAFTDTQYF
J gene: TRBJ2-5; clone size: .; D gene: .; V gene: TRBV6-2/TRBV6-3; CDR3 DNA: TGTGCCAGCAGCCTTAGCCAGGGGGGCTCTGGGCTGGAGACCCAGTACTTC; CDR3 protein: CASSLSQGGSGLETQYF